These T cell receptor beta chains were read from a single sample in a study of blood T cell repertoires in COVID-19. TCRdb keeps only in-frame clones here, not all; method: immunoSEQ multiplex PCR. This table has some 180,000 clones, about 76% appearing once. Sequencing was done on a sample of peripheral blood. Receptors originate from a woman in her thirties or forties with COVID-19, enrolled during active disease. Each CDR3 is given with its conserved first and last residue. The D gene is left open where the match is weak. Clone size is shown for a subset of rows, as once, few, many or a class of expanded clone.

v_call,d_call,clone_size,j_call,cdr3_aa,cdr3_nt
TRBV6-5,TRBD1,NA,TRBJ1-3,CASSHRDRGNTIYF,TGTGCCAGCAGTCACCGGGACAGGGGGAACACCATATATTTT
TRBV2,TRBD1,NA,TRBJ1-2,CASSEGDGGDRGYGYTF,TGTGCCAGCAGTGAAGGGGATGGAGGGGACAGGGGATATGGCTACACCTTC
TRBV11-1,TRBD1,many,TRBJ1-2,CASSPGPGQVLYGYTF,TGTGCCAGCAGCCCAGGTCCGGGACAGGTGCTCTATGGCTACACCTTC
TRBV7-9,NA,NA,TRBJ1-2,CASSPGGRGYTF,TGTGCCAGCAGCCCGGGGGGGAGAGGCTACACCTTC
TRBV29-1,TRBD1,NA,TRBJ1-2,CSVDRANGYTF,TGCAGCGTCGACAGGGCAAATGGCTACACCTTC
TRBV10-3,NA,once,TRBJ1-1,CAISHLRGNPEAFF,TGTGCCATCAGTCATCTTAGGGGGAACCCTGAAGCTTTCTTT
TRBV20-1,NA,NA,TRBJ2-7,CSWGLYEQYF,TGCAGTTGGGGCCTCTACGAGCAGTACTTC
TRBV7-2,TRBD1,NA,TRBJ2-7,CASSLDRVMSEQYF,TGTGCCAGCAGCTTGGACAGGGTGATGAGCGAGCAGTACTTC
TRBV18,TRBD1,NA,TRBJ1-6,CASWLGTANSPLHF,TGTGCCAGCTGGCTCGGGACAGCTAATTCACCCCTCCACTTT
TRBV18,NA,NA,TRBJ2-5,CASSPGPAETQYF,TGTGCCAGCTCACCGGGGCCCGCGGAGACCCAGTACTTC
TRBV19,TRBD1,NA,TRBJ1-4,CASSTQQGGKPEKLFF,TGTGCCAGTAGTACGCAACAGGGGGGAAAACCGGAAAAACTGTTTTTT
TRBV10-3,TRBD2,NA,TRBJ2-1,CATWDLAGLTGNEQFF,TGTGCCACTTGGGACCTGGCGGGACTAACGGGCAATGAGCAGTTCTTC
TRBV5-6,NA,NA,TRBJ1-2,CASSLADYGYTF,TGTGCCAGCAGCCTGGCTGACTATGGCTACACCTTC
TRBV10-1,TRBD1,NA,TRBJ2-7,CASSAYRTGTTVEQYF,TGCGCCAGCAGTGCCTACAGGACAGGAACTACTGTCGAGCAGTACTTC
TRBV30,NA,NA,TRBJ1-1,CAWSVGGPNTEAFF,TGTGCCTGGAGTGTAGGGGGACCGAACACTGAAGCTTTCTTT
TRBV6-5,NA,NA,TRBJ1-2,CASTGGIYGYTF,TGTGCCAGCACCGGGGGAATCTATGGCTACACCTTC
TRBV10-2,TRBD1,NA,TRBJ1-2,CASSEIVTGRANYGYTF,TGCGCCAGCAGTGAGATTGTGACAGGGCGGGCTAACTATGGCTACACCTTC
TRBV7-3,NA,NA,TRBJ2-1,CASASREGGEQFF,TGTGCCAGCGCATCTCGTGAGGGCGGTGAGCAGTTCTTC
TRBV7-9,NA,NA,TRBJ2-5,CASSLASGYQETQYF,TGTGCCAGCAGCTTAGCTTCAGGGTACCAAGAGACCCAGTACTTC
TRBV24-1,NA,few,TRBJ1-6,CATSDQNPGGSPLHF,TGTGCCACCAGTGACCAAAACCCCGGGGGTTCACCCCTCCACTTT